This entry is about one TCR beta chain. In the study's own analysis: The authors estimated nucleated cell counts from reference gene primer amplification. TCRdb's copy holds only in-frame clones and misses some; the assay was immunoSEQ multiplex PCR. Clone size and V and J calls were adopted from that table, with D and trimming inferred from the DNA. The top ten hold about 9.1% of the sample, which has 50,000 to 70,000 clones, approximately 90% seen once. These data originate in a study of blood T cell repertoires in COVID-19. Sequences were obtained from peripheral blood. The sequence was collected from a woman of 80 years or more with active COVID-19.

CDR3 residues: CASSPLGAAQQTQYF. For the CDR3, the DNA is TGTGCCAGCAGCCCCTTGGGGGCAGCTCAGCAGACCCAGTACTTC. The chain recombines TRBV28 with TRBJ2-5; maybe TRBD1 (6 bases). The germline CDR1 and CDR2 sequences are MDHEN and SYDVKM. V lost 6 bases and J lost 6, with 20 bases in between. The CDR3 spans 15 residues. The full variable domain, rest sourced from reference TRBV28 and TRBJ2-5, is DVKVTQSSRYLVKRTGEKVFLECVQDMDHENMFWYRQDPGLGLRLIYFSYDVKMKEKGDIPEGYSVSREKKERFSLILESASTNQTSMYLCASSPLGAAQQTQYFGPGTRLLVL.